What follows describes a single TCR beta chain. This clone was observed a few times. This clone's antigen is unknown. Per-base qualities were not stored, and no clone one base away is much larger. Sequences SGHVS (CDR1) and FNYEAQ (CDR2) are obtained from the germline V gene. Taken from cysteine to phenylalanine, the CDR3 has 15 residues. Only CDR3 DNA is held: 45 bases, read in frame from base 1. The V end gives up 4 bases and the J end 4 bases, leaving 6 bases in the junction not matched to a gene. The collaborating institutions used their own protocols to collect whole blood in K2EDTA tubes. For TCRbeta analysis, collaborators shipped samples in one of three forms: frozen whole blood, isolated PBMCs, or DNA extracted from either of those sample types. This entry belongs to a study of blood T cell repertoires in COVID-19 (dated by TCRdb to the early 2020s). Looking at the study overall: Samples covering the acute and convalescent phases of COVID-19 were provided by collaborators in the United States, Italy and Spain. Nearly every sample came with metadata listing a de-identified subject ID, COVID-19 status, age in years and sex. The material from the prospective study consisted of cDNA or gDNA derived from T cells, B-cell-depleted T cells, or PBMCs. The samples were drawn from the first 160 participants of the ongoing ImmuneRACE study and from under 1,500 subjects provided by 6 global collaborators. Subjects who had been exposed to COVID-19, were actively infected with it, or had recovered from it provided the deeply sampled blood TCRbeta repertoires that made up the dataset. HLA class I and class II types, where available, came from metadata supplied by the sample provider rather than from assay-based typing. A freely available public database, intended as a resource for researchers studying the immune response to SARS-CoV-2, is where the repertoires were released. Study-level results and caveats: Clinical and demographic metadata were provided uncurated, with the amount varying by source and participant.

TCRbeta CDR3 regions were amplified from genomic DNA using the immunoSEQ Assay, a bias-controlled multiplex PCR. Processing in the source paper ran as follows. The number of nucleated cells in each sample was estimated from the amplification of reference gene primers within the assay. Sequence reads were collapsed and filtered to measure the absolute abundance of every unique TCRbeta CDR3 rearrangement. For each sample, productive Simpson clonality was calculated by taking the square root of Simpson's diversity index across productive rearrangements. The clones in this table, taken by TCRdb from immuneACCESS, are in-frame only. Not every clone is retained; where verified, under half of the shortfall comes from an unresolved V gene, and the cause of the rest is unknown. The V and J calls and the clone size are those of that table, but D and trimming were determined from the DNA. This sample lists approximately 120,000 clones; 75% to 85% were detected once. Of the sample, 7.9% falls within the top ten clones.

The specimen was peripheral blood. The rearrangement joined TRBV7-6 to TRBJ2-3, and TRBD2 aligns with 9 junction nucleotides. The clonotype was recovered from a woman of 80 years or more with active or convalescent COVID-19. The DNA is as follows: TGTGCCAGCAGCTCCAGCGGGAGGCAAGCAGATACGCAGTATTTT. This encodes CASSSSGRQADTQYF.